These T cell receptor beta chains were read from a single sample in a study of T cell changes during pregnancy in multiple sclerosis. Data came from immunoSEQ multiplex PCR; TCRdb stores just in-frame clones and leaves some out. The data hold roughly 72,000 clones, with 90% to 95% observed a single time. The material was CD4+ T cells from peripheral blood mononuclear cells, obtained after pregnancy. The receptor source for this set is a female donor with multiple sclerosis, enrolled in a pregnancy study. The CDR3 runs from the conserved cysteine through the conserved F or W. Fields, in order: J gene, V gene, CDR3 protein.

TRBJ2-7 | TRBV6-5 | CASSSDSNRRPEQYF
TRBJ1-3 | TRBV28 | CASSLPSGGSHTIYF
TRBJ2-1 | TRBV5-4 | CASSPSGTRSYNEQFF
TRBJ2-1 | TRBV2 | CASKEGGPTEQFF
TRBJ2-5 | TRBV5-4 | CASSLTGGEETQYF
TRBJ1-5 | TRBV7-2 | CASSLGGVQPQHF
TRBJ2-2 | TRBV7-6 | CASSLAAGSGDTGELFF
TRBJ1-5 | TRBV7-9 | CASSLQGADQPQHF
TRBJ1-1 | TRBV5-4 | CASSSPTGGVKTEAFF
TRBJ2-1 | TRBV4-2 | CASSQELASVGSEQFF
TRBJ1-2 | TRBV7-2 | CASSLVGGDGYTF
TRBJ2-2 | TRBV6-6 | CASRPTSTGELFF
TRBJ2-7 | TRBV9 | CASSVAGRGTYEQYF
TRBJ2-3 | TRBV6-5 | CASSSTGGPDTQYF
TRBJ2-2 | TRBV4-3 | CASSQGPTGVAGELFF
TRBJ2-1 | TRBV5-1 | CASSLAEGVGSGEQFF
TRBJ1-4 | TRBV15 | CATSRGSLGQEGEKLFF
TRBJ2-5 | TRBV15 | CATSAGQDGETQYF
TRBJ2-1 | TRBV5-6 | CASSGGTTPHNEQFF
TRBJ2-1 | TRBV7-6 | CASSSRGGQGYNEQFF
TRBJ2-7 | TRBV6-1 | CASSNRDRAYEQYF
TRBJ1-1 | TRBV7-8 | CASSWVSLSGPAEAFF
TRBJ2-2 | TRBV5-1 | CASSFGTGFTGELFF
TRBJ2-1 | TRBV2 | CASSERLRGGSSYNEQFF
TRBJ1-1 | TRBV15 | CATSRDLEARVTNTEAFF
TRBJ2-7 | TRBV6-6 | CASSSLAGVPREQYF
TRBJ2-1 | TRBV19 | CASSIRGTSGYYNEQFF
TRBJ2-1 | TRBV5-4 | CASSFGTSGSTFDEQFF
TRBJ2-1 | TRBV6-5 | CASSFSGQGSYNEQFF
TRBJ2-5 | TRBV9 | CASSSTAWASGSVQTQYF
TRBJ2-7 | TRBV11-1 | CASSLSPTGTSVAYEQYF
TRBJ2-1 | TRBV7-6 | CASSSELLAGGNEQFF
TRBJ2-1 | TRBV18 | CASSLTSGAYNEQFF
TRBJ1-2 | TRBV6-1 | CASSALTGGNTNYGYTF
TRBJ2-5 | TRBV11-2 | CASSLTSQTGTQYF
TRBJ2-3 | TRBV9 | CASSVEAKGQGAPTSTDTQYF
TRBJ2-1 | TRBV5-1 | CASSLAGGNEQFF
TRBJ2-2 | TRBV18 | CASSPPDSGLVNTGELFF
TRBJ1-2 | TRBV28 | CASSLTGDGYTF
TRBJ2-5 | TRBV29-1 | CSGISGTVYQETQYF
TRBJ2-1 | TRBV21-1 | CASRKGRTAPYNEQFF
TRBJ2-1 | TRBV28 | CASSLRGGEQFF
TRBJ2-3 | TRBV2 | CASSGGTSGTADTQYF
TRBJ2-1 | TRBV19 | CASMHDTRGADYNEQFF
TRBJ2-7 | TRBV11-2 | CASSLGASGYEQYF
TRBJ1-2 | TRBV7-2 | CASSMTGVDYGYTF
TRBJ1-3 | TRBV7-8 | CASSRSELNTIYF
TRBJ2-1 | TRBV7-2 | CASLLAAEQFF
TRBJ2-7 | TRBV30 | CAWSVPGGARVYEQYF